The 10 T cell receptor beta chains below all came from one sample that was sequenced in a study of Graves' ophthalmopathy and Graves' hyperthyroidism (dated by TCRdb to 2017 to 2018). Sequencing was performed on an Illumina HiSeq 2000. For repertoire sequencing, the TCR beta CDR3 regions were amplified from RNA transcripts. The first round was an RT-PCR using HTBI primers with the Qiagen OneStep RT-PCR kit, and this first round was followed by a second-round multiplex PCR, then size selection and purification. TCRdb applied fastp at Q25 and MiXCR to the public reads, then kept only in-frame beta chains. Identical CDR3 proteins give one entry, which carries the most common genes and DNA. Across this sample there are roughly 380,000 distinct CDR3 sequences, with approximately 15% seen only once. Of the sample, approximately 7% falls within the top ten clones. The sequencing input was peripheral blood. These receptors were taken from a woman younger than 35 with stable Graves' hyperthyroidism. Donor details come from another sample of the same person, matched by shared clones.

This clonotype has at least ten counts. CDR3 sequence: CSATPGHYYEQYF. The DNA for the CDR3 is TGCAGTGCTACCCCGGGACATTACTACGAGCAGTACTTC. The chain links TRBV20-1 to TRBJ2-7; perhaps TRBD1 as D (6 bases). Germline assignment: CDR1 DFQATT and CDR2 SNEGSKA (reference sequence). The CDR3 is 13 residues long. V gave up 4 bases and J gave up 3 bases, with 13 bases separating them.

This clonotype has a handful of counts. The V and J genes are TRBV18 and TRBJ1-1; D call uncertain. V was cut by 3 bases and J by 3 bases, with 14 bases left in between. The length of the CDR3 is 15 residues. CDR1 and CDR2 (germline): KGHSH, LQKENI. CDR3 loop: CASSPRGEMDTEAFF. The CDR3, as DNA: TGTGCCAGCTCACCCCGGGGAGAAATGGACACTGAAGCTTTCTTT.

There are many counts of this clonotype. This rearrangement joins TRBV2 to TRBJ1-1; tentative D call: TRBD1 (5 bases). This CDR3 spans 17 amino acids. The germline V and J ends were trimmed by 2 bases and 3 bases, with 19 bases remaining between them. Germline V gene lookup returns CDR1 SNHLY and CDR2 FYNNEI. This CDR3 reads CASSEHGAEWAYTEAFF. The CDR3 DNA is TGTGCCAGCAGTGAACATGGGGCGGAATGGGCGTACACTGAAGCTTTCTTT.

This clonotype was counted at least ten times. The V gene is TRBV7-2, the J gene TRBJ2-7; D unclear. The CDR3 extends over 13 amino acids. The germline CDR1 and CDR2 sequences are SGHTA and FQGNSA. V was trimmed by 3 bases and J by 9 bases, leaving 15 bases between them. CDR3 DNA: TGTGCCAGCAGCTTGGCGGCCGCACGCGGGCAGTACTTC. Residues: CASSLAAARGQYF.

This clonotype was counted many times. The J gene is TRBJ1-4, the V gene TRBV13; D is unresolved. There are 13 residues in the CDR3. CDR1 and CDR2 (germline): PRHDT, FYEKMQ (reference sequence). Deletions cut 1 base from V and 7 bases from J, with 7 bases between. CDR3 loop: CASSLEAGEKLFF. In DNA form, the CDR3 reads TGTGCCAGCAGCTTAGAAGCGGGTGAAAAACTGTTTTTT. The full variable domain, its missing parts supplied by reference TRBV13 and TRBJ1-4, is AAGVIQSPRHLIKEKRETATLKCYPIPRHDTVYWYQQGPGQDPQFLISFYEKMQSDKGSIPDRFSAQQFSDYHSELNMSSLELGDSALYFCASSLEAGEKLFFGSGTQLSVL.

This clonotype was observed at least ten times. This chain links TRBV5-6 with TRBJ2-7; possible D gene TRBD1, 6 bases. CDR1 is SGHDT, CDR2 YYEEEE, per germline. With 2 bases removed from V and 5 bases from J, the gap between germline ends came to 23 bases. The CDR3 is 17 amino acids. The chain's CDR3 is CASSFGPPGQGINEQYF. CDR3 DNA sequence: TGTGCCAGCAGCTTTGGGCCGCCGGGCCAGGGGATCAACGAGCAGTACTTC.

This clonotype was recorded many times. The rearrangement uses TRBV12-5 and TRBJ1-5, with 9 bases identical to TRBD1. The CDR3 is 15 residues long. Germline V gene sequence: CDR1 LGHNT, CDR2 FRNRAP. J was trimmed by 1 base and V by 7 bases; bases with no gene match: 5. For the CDR3, the DNA is TGTGCTAGTGCCGTAGGACAGGGGAGCAATCAGCCCCAGCATTTT. Protein sequence: CASAVGQGSNQPQHF.

The chain employs TRBV5-1 and TRBJ2-5, with TRBD2 matching over 10 bases. The CDR3 runs 17 residues. Germline V gives CDR1 SGHRS, CDR2 YFSETQ. Trimming took 0 bases from V and 2 from J; bases not matched to a gene: 7. The CDR3 bases are TGCGCCAGCAGCTTGGGAGCGGGGGGGGTCGAACAAGAGACCCAGTACTTC. This codes for CASSLGAGGVEQETQYF.

This clonotype appeared many times. This sequence joins TRBV12-3 or TRBV12-4 and TRBJ2-7, with TRBD2 matching over 8 bases. The CDR3 contains 13 residues. Losses at the gene ends were 7 bases for V and 2 bases for J; bases not matched to a gene: 4. CDR3 sequence reads: CASTVAGPYEQYF. CDR3 bases: TGTGCCAGCACAGTAGCGGGGCCCTACGAGCAGTACTTC.

This clonotype was detected many times. The CDR3: CAILGVRDGYTF. The CDR3, as DNA: TGTGCCATTTTAGGGGTTCGTGATGGCTACACCTTC. This chain connects TRBV12-3 or TRBV12-4 to TRBJ1-2; the D gene is possibly TRBD1 (5 bases). CDR3 length equals 12 residues. Trimming left V 10 bases short and J 6 bases short, with 15 bases between.